The entry below describes one T cell receptor (beta chain). The target antigen is unknown. This CDR3 contains 17 residues. V lost 4 bases to trimming and J lost 0 bases; unmatched junction nucleotides: 6. These data belong to a study of cytomegalovirus exposure and HLA in healthy donors. Overall study findings and caveats: Segments of the TCR beta V type were, in most cases, productive about 90% or about 30% of the time in an earlier analysis.

This PCR relied on a set of 60 Vbeta primers and 13 Jbeta primers. Profiled with immunoSEQ multiplex PCR; TCRdb holds only in-frame clones, not every one. This sample has some 140,000 clones, with 80% found just once. Material for sequencing was PBMCs. The rearrangement links TRBV23-1 to TRBJ2-6, with TRBD1 identical over 7 bases. TRBV23-1 is filed as an ORF, its function uncertain. The source is a man aged 30 to 39 in good health. The CDR3: CASSLRGTCSGANVLTF. The CDR3, as DNA: TGCGCCAGCAGTCTCAGGGGGACATGCTCTGGGGCCAACGTCCTGACTTTC.